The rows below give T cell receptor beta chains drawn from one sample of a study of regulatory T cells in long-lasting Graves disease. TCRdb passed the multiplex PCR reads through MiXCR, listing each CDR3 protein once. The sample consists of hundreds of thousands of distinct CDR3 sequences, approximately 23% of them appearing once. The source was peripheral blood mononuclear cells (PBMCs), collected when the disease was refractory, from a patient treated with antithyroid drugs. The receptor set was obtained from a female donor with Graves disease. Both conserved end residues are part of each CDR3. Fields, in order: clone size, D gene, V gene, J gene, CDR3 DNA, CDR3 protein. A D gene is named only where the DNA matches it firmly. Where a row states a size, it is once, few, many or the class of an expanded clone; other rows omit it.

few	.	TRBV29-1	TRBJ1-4	TGCAGCGCTATAGGGGGAGTGGGTGAAAAACTGTTTTTT	CSAIGGVGEKLFF
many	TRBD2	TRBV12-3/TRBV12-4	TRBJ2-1	TGTGCCAGCGTTCGGCGGGGGGCCCTCGTCAATGAGCAGTTCTTC	CASVRRGALVNEQFF
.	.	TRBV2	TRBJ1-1	TGTGCCAGCAGCTCTGACCCCGGAGACACTGAAGCTTTCTTT	CASSSDPGDTEAFF
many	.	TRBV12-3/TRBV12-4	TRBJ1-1	TGTGCCAGCAGTATAGGACTGCGAGGAGCTTTCTTT	CASSIGLRGAFF
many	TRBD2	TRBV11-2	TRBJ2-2	TGTGCCAGCAGACCAACACCACTAGCGCTGGCCACCGGGGAGCTGTTTTTT	CASRPTPLALATGELFF
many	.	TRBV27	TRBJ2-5	TGTGCCAGCAGTTTATCCCTTGGGCAAGAGACCCAGTACTTC	CASSLSLGQETQYF
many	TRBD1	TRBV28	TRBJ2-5	TGTGCCAGCAGTTCCTCGGGACAGGGGGCCGTGGAGACCCAGTACTTC	CASSSSGQGAVETQYF
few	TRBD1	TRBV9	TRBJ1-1	TGTGCCAGCAGCCGGTCCCCCACAGGGGGCACTGAAGCTTTCTTT	CASSRSPTGGTEAFF
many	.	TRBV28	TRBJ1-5	TGTGCCAGCAGCTCCGGGTCCCATCGTCAGCCCCAGCATTTT	CASSSGSHRQPQHF
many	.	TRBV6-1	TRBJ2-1	TGTGCCAGCAGGAAACAGGGACCCTCCTACAATGAGCAGTTCTTC	CASRKQGPSYNEQFF
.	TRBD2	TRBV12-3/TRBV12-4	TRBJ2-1	TGTGCCAGCAGTTTAGGTAGCGGGGGGGCCTATGAGCAGTTCTTC	CASSLGSGGAYEQFF
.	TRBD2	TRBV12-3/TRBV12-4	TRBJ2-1	TGTGCCAGCAGTTCCCCCTGGGGGGGTAGGAATGAGCAGTTCTTC	CASSSPWGGRNEQFF
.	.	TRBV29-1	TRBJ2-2	TGCAGCGTGACTAGACAGGGATCTCTACTAGCCGGGGAGCTGTTTTTC	CSVTRQGSLLAGELFF
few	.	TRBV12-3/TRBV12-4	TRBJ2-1	TGTGCCAGCAGTTTGGGGGACCTAAGGCAGAATGAGCAGTTCTTC	CASSLGDLRQNEQFF
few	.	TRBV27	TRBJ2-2	TGTGCCAGCAGTTTATTGGACAGAGGGGAGCTGTTTTTT	CASSLLDRGELFF
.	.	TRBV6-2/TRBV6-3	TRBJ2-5	TGTGCCAGCAGTCCCCCCGCCCAGGGCCAGTACTTC	CASSPPAQGQYF
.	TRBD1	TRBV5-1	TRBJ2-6	TGCGCCAGCAGCAACGGACAGGGAGCTGGTGGGGCCAACGTCCTGACTTTC	CASSNGQGAGGANVLTF
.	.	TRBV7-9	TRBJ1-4	TGTGCCAGCAGCCCCGACGGAAGAACTAATGAAAAACTGTTTTTT	CASSPDGRTNEKLFF